This section outlines one T cell receptor beta chain sequence together with its context. Antigen specificity is unknown. The data derive from a study of T-cell reconstitution after alpha-beta-depleted transplantation in children. As it was prepared, the TCRbeta library received unique molecular identifiers. TCRdb processed the PCR reads anew with MiXCR; each CDR3 protein has one entry. The sample consists of 200,000 or so distinct CDR3 sequences, 8.4% of them appearing once. This CDR3 region has 13 residues. V was shortened by 5 bases and J by 5 bases, with 11 bases between the two germline ends. The germline V gene has CDR1 SGHRS and CDR2 YFSETQ. General study findings and limits: Newly made T cells mostly supplied T-cell counts and diversity one year after transplant.

The starting material was PBMCs, mostly from graft donor cells, obtained 360 days after TCRalphabeta/CD19-depleted stem cell transplant. This chain uses TRBV5-1 with TRBJ1-5; the D gene is possibly TRBD1 (5 bases). This receptor was identified in a male patient between 2 and 15 years old who had a stem cell transplant for acute myeloid leukemia, so the T cells may come from the graft donor. The CDR3 coding sequence is TGCGCCAGCAGGGTAGGGGAGGATCAGCCCCAGCATTTT. This encodes CASRVGEDQPQHF.